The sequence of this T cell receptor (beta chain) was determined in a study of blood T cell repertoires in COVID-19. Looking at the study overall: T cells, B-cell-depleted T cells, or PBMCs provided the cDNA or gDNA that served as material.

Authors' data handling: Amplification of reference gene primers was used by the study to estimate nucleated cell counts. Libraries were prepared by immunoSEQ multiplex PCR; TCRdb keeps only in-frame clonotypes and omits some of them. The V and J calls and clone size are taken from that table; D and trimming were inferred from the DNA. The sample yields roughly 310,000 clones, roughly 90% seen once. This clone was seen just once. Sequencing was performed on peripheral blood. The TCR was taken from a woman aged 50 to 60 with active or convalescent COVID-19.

CDR3 sequence reads: CASSFPALLAGADTQYF. The DNA for the CDR3 is TGTGCCAGCAGTTTCCCTGCTTTACTAGCGGGAGCAGATACGCAGTATTTT. The rearrangement links TRBV28 to TRBJ2-3; 11 bases match TRBD2. Germline lookup yields CDR1 MDHEN and CDR2 SYDVKM. Trimming cost V 3 bases and J 4 bases; bases outside gene matches: 9. There are 17 residues in the CDR3. Using reference TRBV28 and TRBJ2-3 for the parts outside the CDR3, the full variable domain is DVKVTQSSRYLVKRTGEKVFLECVQDMDHENMFWYRQDPGLGLRLIYFSYDVKMKEKGDIPEGYSVSREKKERFSLILESASTNQTSMYLCASSFPALLAGADTQYFGPGTRLTVL.